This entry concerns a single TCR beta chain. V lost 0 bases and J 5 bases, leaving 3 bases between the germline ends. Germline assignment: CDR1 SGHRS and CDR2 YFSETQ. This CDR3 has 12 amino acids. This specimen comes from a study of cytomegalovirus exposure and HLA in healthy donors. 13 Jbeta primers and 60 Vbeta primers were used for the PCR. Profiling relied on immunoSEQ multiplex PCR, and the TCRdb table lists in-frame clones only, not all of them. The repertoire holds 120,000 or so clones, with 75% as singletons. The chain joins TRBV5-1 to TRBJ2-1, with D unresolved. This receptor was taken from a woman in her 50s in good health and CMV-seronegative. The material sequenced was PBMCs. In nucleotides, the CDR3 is TGCGCCAGCAGCTTGGCCGACAATGAGCAGTTCTTC. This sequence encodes CASSLADNEQFF.